This T cell receptor beta chain was identified during a study of blood T cell repertoires in COVID-19. On the study more broadly: Donors in the United States, Italy and Spain gave samples during acute or convalescent COVID-19. Sources were T cells, B-cell-depleted T cells, or PBMCs; the material itself was cDNA or gDNA.

As handled by the study authors: Reference gene primer amplification gave nucleated cell count estimates. TCRdb keeps only in-frame clones here, not all; method: immunoSEQ multiplex PCR. V and J calls and clone size are those listed in that table; D and trimming were worked out from the DNA. The table has 100,000 to 150,000 clones, about 90% seen once. Germline CDR1 and CDR2: SGHRS and YFSETQ. V lost 0 bases, J lost 9 bases, and 10 bases lay in between. The length of the CDR3 is 13 residues. Seattle cases were enrolled at active infection and followed longitudinally. The rearrangement joins TRBV5-1 to TRBJ2-1; a weak D match, TRBD2 (5 bases). This clonotype was obtained from a man aged 50-59 years with COVID-19, enrolled during active disease. The source material was peripheral blood. The CDR3 coding sequence is TGCGCCAGCAGCTTGGTATCGGGAAGTGAGCAGTTCTTC. Translating gives CASSLVSGSEQFF.